Presented here are 20 T cell receptor beta chains from one specimen sequenced in a study of cytomegalovirus exposure and HLA in healthy donors. 60 Vbeta and 13 Jbeta primers were used in PCR. Clones were sequenced by immunoSEQ multiplex PCR, and TCRdb holds only the in-frame ones, with some missing. The repertoire has 150,000 to 200,000 clones, more than 60% of them found once; the top ten carry less than 5%. The sequencing sample was made of PBMCs. These receptors all stem from a male donor in good health and CMV-seronegative.

The V and J genes are TRBV18 and TRBJ2-7; D is perhaps TRBD2 (5 bases). V was cut by 3 bases and J by 1 base, with 31 bases left in between. The CDR3 has 21 residues. In germline, CDR1 is KGHSH, CDR2 LQKENI. The CDR3 is CASSPRRVGIGSLSSSYEQYF. For the CDR3, the DNA is TGTGCCAGCTCACCGCGAAGGGTCGGGATAGGGAGTCTCTCGAGTTCCTACGAGCAGTACTTC.

The CDR3, as DNA: TGTGCCAGCAGTTATACTGGTAATGAGCAGTTCTTC. Translating it yields CASSYTGNEQFF. The chain uses TRBV6-5 and TRBJ2-1; no clear D. The CDR3 has 12 residues. CDR1 and CDR2 from the germline V gene are MNHEY and SVGAGI. Trimming left V 3 bases short and J 7 bases short, with 7 bases between.

The rearrangement joins TRBV19 to TRBJ1-5; TRBD1 matches at 7 bases. The J segment lost 6 bases and the V segment lost 8 bases, leaving 10 bases of the junction unmatched. The CDR3 covers 14 residues. Per the germline V gene, CDR1 is LNHDA and CDR2 is SQIVND (reference sequence). Here the CDR3 DNA reads TGTGCCAGTCTCAGCGGAACAGGGGTTCAGCCCCAGCATTTT. This sequence encodes CASLSGTGVQPQHF.

CDR3 in amino acids: CASSDRGMNTEAFF. The CDR3 nucleotides are TGTGCCAGCAGTGACAGGGGGATGAACACTGAAGCTTTCTTT. The V gene is TRBV2, the J gene TRBJ1-1, with TRBD1 matching 7 bases. Germline lookup yields CDR1 SNHLY and CDR2 FYNNEI. The trim removed 3 bases at V and 0 bases at J, leaving 1 base unmatched. The length of the CDR3 is 14 residues.

The chain links TRBV19 to TRBJ2-3; perhaps TRBD1 as D (5 bases). V shed 5 bases and J shed 7 bases, with 10 bases lying between them. Germline CDR1 and CDR2: LNHDA and SQIVND (reference sequence). This CDR3 is built from 12 residues. CDR3 protein: CASSSRQNTQYF. As DNA, the CDR3 is TGTGCCAGTAGTTCCCGACAGAATACGCAGTATTTT.

V gene TRBV5-1 combines with J gene TRBJ2-1; TRBD2 might be the D (6 bases). From germline, CDR1 is SGHRS and CDR2 YFSETQ. Trimming pared 2 bases from V and 8 bases from J, leaving 8 bases between. This CDR3 has 12 amino acids. The CDR3 region is CASSFPGDEQFF. CDR3 nucleotides: TGCGCCAGCAGCTTCCCGGGGGATGAGCAGTTCTTC.

The chain combines TRBV30 with TRBJ1-5; possible D gene TRBD1, 6 bases. Germline V CDR1 and CDR2: GTSNPN, SVGIG (reference sequence). The V end was cut by 0 bases, the J end by 3 bases, with 12 bases between. The CDR3 contains 15 residues. The CDR3 nucleotides are TGTGCCTGGAGTGTGAGTGGGGGCTTCAATCAGCCCCAGCATTTT. Its translation: CAWSVSGGFNQPQHF.

The V and J genes are TRBV19 and TRBJ2-7, with no clear D. V was trimmed by 3 bases and J by 6 bases, leaving 12 bases between them. CDR3 length: 13 amino acids. CDR1 is LNHDA, CDR2 SQIVND, per germline (reference sequence). CDR3 amino acids: CASSIVWQAEQYF. The CDR3 DNA reads TGTGCCAGTAGTATTGTCTGGCAGGCCGAGCAGTACTTC.

V gene TRBV13 combines with J gene TRBJ2-3; D not certain. CDR1 PRHDT and CDR2 FYEKMQ come from the germline V gene (reference sequence). The CDR3 has 14 residues. Trimming cost V 4 bases and J 2 bases, with 10 bases left between them. CDR3 nucleotide sequence: TGTGCCAGCAGCTCGCCTCGGGTCACAGATACGCAGTATTTT. Protein product: CASSSPRVTDTQYF.

V usage is TRBV27 and J usage is TRBJ1-2; weak D call: TRBD1 (5 bases). The V end lost 6 bases, the J end lost 0 bases, and 11 bases lay between the germline ends. This CDR3 comprises 14 residues. CDR1 is MNHEY and CDR2 is SMNVEV in the germline V gene (reference sequence). The CDR3 here is CASSGGLANYGYTF. The CDR3 nucleotides are TGTGCCAGCAGCGGGGGATTGGCTAACTATGGCTACACCTTC.

This clone was seen a single time. This chain's CDR3 is CASSPRDREEAFF. The CDR3 DNA reads TGTGCCAGCTCACCACGGGACAGGGAAGAAGCTTTCTTT. This sequence joins TRBV18 and TRBJ1-1, with 9 bases identical to TRBD1. In germline, CDR1 is KGHSH, CDR2 LQKENI. The CDR3 runs 13 residues. Trimming took 1 base from V and 8 from J; bases not matched to a gene: 2.

In its sample, this clone was seen once. This same CDR3 is encoded by further DNA sequences in the sample. The rearrangement joins TRBV2 to TRBJ2-4, with D perhaps TRBD1 (6 bases). Germline V CDR1 and CDR2: SNHLY, FYNNEI. The CDR3 is 16 amino acids. Trimming took 5 bases from V and 6 from J, leaving 20 bases between them. The CDR3 here is CASSYMPGQGPNIQYF. DNA of the CDR3: TGTGCCAGCAGTTATATGCCGGGACAAGGTCCAAACATTCAGTACTTC.

V gene TRBV9 combines with J gene TRBJ2-3; D perhaps matches TRBD1 (5 bases). Germline CDR1 and CDR2: SGDLS and YYNGEE. Trimming shortened V by 3 bases and J by 2 bases, and 19 bases separated the two germline ends. This CDR3 is built from 17 residues. This CDR3 reads CASSAGGRAIYTDTQYF. The CDR3 nucleotides read TGTGCCAGCAGCGCAGGCGGCAGGGCCATCTACACAGATACGCAGTATTTT.

The rearrangement joins TRBV11-2 to TRBJ1-2; TRBD1 matches 9 bases. Looked up from germline, CDR1 is SGHAT and CDR2 is FQNNGV. The V gene end was trimmed by 1 base and the J gene end by 3 bases; junction bases not matched to a gene: 9. The CDR3 extends over 17 amino acids. The CDR3 loop is CASSLGDRVVQDYGYTF. DNA for the CDR3: TGTGCCAGCAGCTTAGGGGACAGGGTTGTTCAAGACTATGGCTACACCTTC. The whole variable domain, remainder taken from reference TRBV11-2 and TRBJ1-2, is EAGVAQSPRYKIIEKRQSVAFWCNPISGHATLYWYQQILGQGPKLLIQFQNNGVVDDSQLPKDRFSAERLKGVDSTLKIQPAKLEDSAVYLCASSLGDRVVQDYGYTFGSGTRLTVV.

The rearrangement joins TRBV6-5 to TRBJ1-2; 9 bases fit TRBD1. V gave up 0 bases and J gave up 8 bases; unmatched junction bases: 10. The germline gives CDR1 MNHEY, CDR2 SVGAGI. The CDR3 runs to 16 residues. CDR3 sequence (DNA): TGTGCCAGCAGTTACTCGACAATGGGACAGGGAAGGGGCTACACCTTC. This gives the protein CASSYSTMGQGRGYTF.

This clone showed up just once. The rearrangement links TRBV23-1 to TRBJ1-5; TRBD1 might be the D (6 bases). TRBV23-1 is classed as an ORF, of uncertain function. The CDR3 contains 17 residues. Trimming cost V 6 bases and J 0 bases, with 18 bases left between them. CDR3 protein: CASRTRQERYSNQPQHF. The CDR3 nucleotides are TGCGCCAGCAGAACCCGACAGGAGAGGTATAGCAATCAGCCCCAGCATTTT.

This sequence joins TRBV14 and TRBJ2-1; D call uncertain. Looked up from germline, CDR1 is SGHDN and CDR2 is FVKESK. The CDR3 extends over 11 amino acids. Between the trimmed V and J ends, which lost 1 base and 9 bases, there was a span of 4 bases. CDR3 region: CASSQVGEQFF. The CDR3 DNA sequence: TGTGCCAGCAGCCAAGTCGGTGAGCAGTTCTTC.

This chain links TRBV5-1 with TRBJ2-2; the match to TRBD2 covers 9 bases. After removal of 5 bases from V and 5 bases from J, the junction contained 7 bases not matched to a gene. Germline CDR1 reads SGHRS; CDR2 reads YFSETQ. The CDR3 totals 15 residues. CDR3 protein: CASRVAGEGTGELFF. For the CDR3, the DNA is TGCGCCAGCAGGGTAGCGGGAGAGGGAACCGGGGAGCTGTTTTTT.

This chain connects TRBV30 to TRBJ2-7; 9 positions agree with TRBD2. J lost 3 bases, V lost 2 bases, and 11 bases had no gene match. Germline CDR1 is GTSNPN and CDR2 is SVGIG (reference sequence). The CDR3 totals 16 residues. The CDR3 spells CAWSIGRLAEVYEQYF. The CDR3 coding sequence is TGTGCCTGGAGTATTGGGCGACTAGCGGAGGTCTACGAGCAGTACTTC.

The chain links TRBV30 to TRBJ2-7; 7 bases are a match to TRBD1. Trimming cost V 3 bases and J 3 bases; bases outside gene matches: 5. Germline CDR1 is GTSNPN and CDR2 is SVGIG (reference sequence). The CDR3 extends over 13 amino acids. The CDR3 coding sequence is TGTGCCTGGAGCGCGACAGGGATCTACGAGCAGTACTTC. Encoded protein: CAWSATGIYEQYF. The whole variable domain, remainder taken from reference TRBV30 and TRBJ2-7, is SQTIHQWPATLVQPVGSPLSLECTVEGTSNPNLYWYRQAAGRGLQLLFYSVGIGQISSEVPQNLSASRPQDRQFILSSKKLLLSDSGFYLCAWSATGIYEQYFGPGTRLTVT.